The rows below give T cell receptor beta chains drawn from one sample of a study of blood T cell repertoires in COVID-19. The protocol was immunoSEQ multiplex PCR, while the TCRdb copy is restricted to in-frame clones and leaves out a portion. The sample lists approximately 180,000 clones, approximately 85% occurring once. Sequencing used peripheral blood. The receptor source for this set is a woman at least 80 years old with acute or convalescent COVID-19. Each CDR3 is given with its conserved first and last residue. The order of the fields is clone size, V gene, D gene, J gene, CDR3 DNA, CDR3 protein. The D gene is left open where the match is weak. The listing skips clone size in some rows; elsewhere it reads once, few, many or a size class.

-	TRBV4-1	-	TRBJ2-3	TGCGCCAGCAGCCAAGTGGGCCAACGCCGCACAGATACGCAGTATTTT	CASSQVGQRRTDTQYF
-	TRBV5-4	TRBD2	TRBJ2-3	TGTGCCAGCAGCTTGGGTCTAGCGGGGGATACAGATACGCAGTATTTT	CASSLGLAGDTDTQYF
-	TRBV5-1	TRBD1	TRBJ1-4	TGCGCCTCGGGGGGAGCGACAGGGGATGAAAAACTGTTTTTT	CASGGATGDEKLFF
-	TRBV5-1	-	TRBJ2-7	TGCGCCAGCAGCGCTACGAGGACCGGAGGTTCCTACGAGCAGTACTTC	CASSATRTGGSYEQYF
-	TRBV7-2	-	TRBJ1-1	TGTGCCAGCAGCTTAGGACAGCCCACTGAAGCTTTCTTT	CASSLGQPTEAFF
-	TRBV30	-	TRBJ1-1	TGTGCCTGGAGTGACGGGAACACTGAAGCTTTCTTT	CAWSDGNTEAFF
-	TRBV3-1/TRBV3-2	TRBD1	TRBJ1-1	TGTGCCAGCAGCACGACAGGGCATGTGGGTGAAGCTTTCTTT	CASSTTGHVGEAFF
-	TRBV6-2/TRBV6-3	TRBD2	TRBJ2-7	TGTGCCAGCAGTTACTCGACCTCCGGGACTAGCGGGGGTCCCCCCTACGAGCAGTACTTC	CASSYSTSGTSGGPPYEQYF
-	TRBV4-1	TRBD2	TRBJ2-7	TGCGCCAGCAGCCAAGATGCGCCGGGGGGACCCGGCTACGAGCAGTACTTC	CASSQDAPGGPGYEQYF
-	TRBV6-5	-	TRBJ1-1	TGTGCCAGCAGTTACCGTACAGGGACTGAAGCTTTCTTT	CASSYRTGTEAFF
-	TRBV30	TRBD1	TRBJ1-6	TGTGCCTGGAGTGGGACAGGGGATTCACCCCTCCACTTT	CAWSGTGDSPLHF
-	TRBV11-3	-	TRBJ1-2	TGTGCCAGCACCCCGTGTGGCTACACCTTC	CASTPCGYTF
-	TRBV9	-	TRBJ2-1	TGTGCCAGCAGCGTAGGGTCTAGCTACAATGAGCAGTTCTTC	CASSVGSSYNEQFF
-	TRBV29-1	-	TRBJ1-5	TGCAGCGTCCTTGGCGGGGAGGGTCAGCCCCAGCATTTT	CSVLGGEGQPQHF
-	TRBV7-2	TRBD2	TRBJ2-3	TGTGCCAGCAGCTTAGTTAGCGGGTTCACAGATACGCAGTATTTT	CASSLVSGFTDTQYF
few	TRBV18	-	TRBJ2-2	TGTGCCAGCTCACCACCGTCACGGGACACCGGGGAGCTGTTTTTT	CASSPPSRDTGELFF
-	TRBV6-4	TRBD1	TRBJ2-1	TGTGCCAGCAGTGATACGCGGACAGGGGGCACTGAGCAGTTCTTC	CASSDTRTGGTEQFF
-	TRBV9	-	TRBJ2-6	TGTGCCAGCAGCGTAGCTAGGGCAGGGACTGGGGCCAACGTCCTGACTTTC	CASSVARAGTGANVLTF
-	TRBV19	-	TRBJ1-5	TGTGCCAGTAGTATAGGGGGGGACAATCAGCCCCAGCATTTT	CASSIGGDNQPQHF
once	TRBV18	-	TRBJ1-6	TGTGCCAGCTCACCGTCAGGGGTCGGGGAATCACCCCTCCACTTT	CASSPSGVGESPLHF
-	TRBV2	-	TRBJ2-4	TGTGCCAGCAGTGATGAGGTATCCAAAAACATTCAGTACTTC	CASSDEVSKNIQYF
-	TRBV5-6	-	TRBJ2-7	TGTGCCAGCAGCTTGAGTCGTCGAGGGGGTGGGTACGAGCAGTACTTC	CASSLSRRGGGYEQYF
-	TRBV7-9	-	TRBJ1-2	TGTGCCAGCAGCTCGTTGACAGATACCAATAGCTACACCTTC	CASSSLTDTNSYTF
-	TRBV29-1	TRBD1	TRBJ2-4	TGCAGCGCTGGCCAGGGGGCCGAGGACATTCAGTACTTC	CSAGQGAEDIQYF
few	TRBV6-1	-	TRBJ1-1	TGTGCCAGCAGTGAAGCAGGACACATCACTGAAGCTTTCTTT	CASSEAGHITEAFF
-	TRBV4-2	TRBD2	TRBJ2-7	TGTGCCAGCAGCCAAGATGGGGGGAGGGCCACCGAGCAGTACTTC	CASSQDGGRATEQYF
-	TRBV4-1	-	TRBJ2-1	TGCGCCAGCAGCCACCCCGTGGGGCAATACAATGAGCAGTTCTTC	CASSHPVGQYNEQFF
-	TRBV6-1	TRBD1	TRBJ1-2	TGTGCCAGCAGTGAAAATCAGGGGGGCGTTCATCACACCTTC	CASSENQGGVHHTF
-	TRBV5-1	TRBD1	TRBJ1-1	TGCGCCAGCAGTCCCGGGACAGGGACCCTGAACACTGAAGCTTTCTTT	CASSPGTGTLNTEAFF
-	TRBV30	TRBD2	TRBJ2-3	TGTGCCTCGACTAGCGGGAGACCCACAGATACGCAGTATTTT	CASTSGRPTDTQYF
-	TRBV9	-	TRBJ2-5	TGTGCCAGCAGCGTGTCAAACTACCAAGAGACCCAGTACTTC	CASSVSNYQETQYF
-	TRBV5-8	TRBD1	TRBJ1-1	TGTGCCAGCAGCCCCCGGACAGGGCTAATGAACACTGAAGCTTTCTTT	CASSPRTGLMNTEAFF
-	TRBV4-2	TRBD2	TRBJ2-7	TGTGCCAGCAGCCAGGTCGTGGGACTAGCGGGAGGCAACCACGAGCAGTACTTC	CASSQVVGLAGGNHEQYF
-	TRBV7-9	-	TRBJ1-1	TGTGCCAGCAGCCTTGAGGGTGTCACTGAAGCTTTCTTT	CASSLEGVTEAFF
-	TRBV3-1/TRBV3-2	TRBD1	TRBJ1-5	TGTGCCAGCAGCCAAGTTCAGGGGGCTCAGCAGCCCCAGCATTTT	CASSQVQGAQQPQHF
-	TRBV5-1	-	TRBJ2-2	TGCGCCAGCAGCATTGACATCACCGGGGAGCTGTTTTTT	CASSIDITGELFF